The sequence of this T cell receptor beta chain was determined in a study of T-cell memory formation after mild COVID-19. Study observations and caveats: The SARS-CoV-2 specificity of second-wave clones reaching peak at day 37 remained unverified.

TCRdb used MiXCR to reprocess the 5' RACE reads, holding one entry per CDR3 protein. The repertoire holds around 500,000 distinct CDR3 sequences, with roughly 18% as singletons. The CDR3 loop spans 14 amino acids. V was shortened by 2 bases and J by 5 bases, with 13 bases between the two germline ends. The germline CDR1 and CDR2 sequences are PRHDT and FYEKMQ (reference sequence). Concerning this clonotype itself: Antigen specificity is unknown.

The rearrangement joins TRBV13 to TRBJ2-7, with D perhaps given as TRBD1 or TRBD2 (6 bases each). Material: PBMCs or a T cell subset sorted from them (not recorded which). The sequence was collected from an adult woman who had mild COVID-19 (a few samples of this study predate the infection). Cell type and time point are not known. CDR3 residues: CASSLRGARHEQYF. DNA of the CDR3: TGTGCCAGCAGCTTAAGGGGGGCGCGGCACGAGCAGTACTTC.